The 18 T cell receptor beta chains below were found in one sample sequenced in a study of vaccination and CD4 T cells after COVID-19. Oncomine TCR Beta short-read sequencing was applied to DNA from cultured CD4+ T cells. One entry per CDR3 protein results from TCRdb running MiXCR on the PCR reads. The sample contains about 13,000 distinct CDR3 sequences, 43% of which appear only once. Treatment in this sample: approximately nine-day PBMC culture with coronavirus spike peptide pools or control peptides (ViraFEST assay). Their recognized antigens are unknown. Sequencing input: CD4+ T cells from blood, cultured in vitro. These TCRs come from a human donor who had recovered from COVID-19.

The rearrangement uses TRBV20-1 and TRBJ1-2, with unresolved D. Germline assignment: CDR1 DFQATT and CDR2 SNEGSKA (reference sequence). The CDR3 runs 12 residues. V was pared by 1 base and J by 2 bases, with 5 bases between. Here the CDR3 DNA reads TGCAGTGCTAGAGCGGGCAACTATGGCTACACCTTC. This codes for CSARAGNYGYTF.

The chain is built from TRBV30 and TRBJ1-3, with TRBD1 as a possible D gene (6 bases). The CDR3 extends over 17 amino acids. The ends were cut back, 2 bases at V and 5 bases at J, with 22 bases in the middle. CDR1 and CDR2 (germline): GTSNPN, SVGIG (reference sequence). CDR3 DNA: TGTGCCTGGAGTCCCCTTCTCGTACAGGGTTCGAGAAACACCATATATTTT. Its translation: CAWSPLLVQGSRNTIYF.

The V call is TRBV19, the J call TRBJ2-3, with D hard to call. The germline V gene has CDR1 LNHDA and CDR2 SQIVND (reference sequence). CDR3 size: 12 residues. V was cut by 5 bases and J by 7 bases, with 10 bases left in between. The CDR3 protein is CASSSSSYTQYF. CDR3 DNA sequence: TGTGCCAGTAGTTCATCCTCGTATACGCAGTATTTT.

This chain links TRBV24-1 with TRBJ1-3; D ambiguous. Trimming pared 3 bases from V and 5 bases from J, leaving 19 bases between. This CDR3 has 17 residues. The germline V gene encodes CDR1 KGHDR and CDR2 SFDVKD. CDR3 nucleotides: TGTGCCACCAGTGATCGTCCACGGTGGCGAAGGCGAAACACCATATATTTT. Its translation: CATSDRPRWRRRNTIYF.

The chain carries TRBV12-3 or TRBV12-4 and TRBJ1-2; 9 positions match TRBD1. CDR3 length: 17 amino acids. The V and J ends lost 2 bases and 0 bases, in that order; junction bases with no gene match: 7. The CDR3 DNA is TGTGCCAGCAGTTTAAGGGGACAGGGACCTTCTAACTATGGCTACACCTTC. Amino acids: CASSLRGQGPSNYGYTF.

The chain is built from TRBV6-2 or TRBV6-3 and TRBJ2-3, with 11 bases fitting TRBD2. Unmatched junction bases numbered 3, after V lost 5 bases and J lost 2 bases. Germline V gene sequence: CDR1 MNHEY, CDR2 SVGEGT. The CDR3 runs to 15 residues. CDR3 coding DNA: TGTGCCAGCAGTGGACTAGCGGGCTACACAGATACGCAGTATTTT. Amino acid sequence: CASSGLAGYTDTQYF.

The table lists this clonotype with a few counts. The V call is TRBV15, the J call TRBJ1-5; 8 bases match TRBD1. Losses at the gene ends were 0 bases for V and 1 base for J; bases not matched to a gene: 23. Germline assignment: CDR1 LNHNV and CDR2 YYDKDF (reference sequence). This CDR3 is 23 amino acids long. The CDR3 coding sequence is TGTGCCACCAGCAGAGATCGTCCGATAATACAACAGGGGGTCGGGCGCAGCAATCAGCCCCAGCATTTT. This encodes CATSRDRPIIQQGVGRSNQPQHF.

The genes are TRBV27 and TRBJ2-5; 8 bases agree with TRBD1. The junction had 18 bases not matched to a gene; V was cut back by 8 bases and J by 4 bases. From germline, CDR1 is MNHEY and CDR2 SMNVEV (reference sequence). The CDR3 spans 17 residues. The DNA of the CDR3 is TGTGCCAGCGCTCGAGGGCTCAGGGGGCGCAGGGGAGAGACCCAGTACTTC. Protein sequence: CASARGLRGRRGETQYF.

This clonotype turned up a few times. The rearrangement links TRBV7-9 to TRBJ2-2, with 9 bases lining up with TRBD2. Germline trimming cut 5 bases from V and 1 base from J; bases unmatched to any gene: 17. The CDR3 is 20 residues long. Germline V CDR1 and CDR2: SEHNR, FQNEAQ (reference sequence). CDR3: CASSPMAGERGVLNTGELFF. The CDR3, as DNA: TGTGCCAGCAGCCCCATGGCCGGCGAGCGGGGGGTCTTGAACACCGGGGAGCTGTTTTTT.

The gene calls are TRBV25-1 and TRBJ1-2; the D gene is possibly TRBD1 (5 bases). In germline, CDR1 is MGHDK, CDR2 SYGVNS. The V and J ends lost 2 bases and 8 bases respectively, with 24 bases between them. The CDR3 sequence is 17 residues long. This CDR3 is CASSEIGPGRGSKGYTF. The CDR3 DNA reads TGTGCCAGCAGTGAAATTGGACCGGGACGGGGGAGTAAGGGCTACACCTTC.

In this sample, this clonotype turned up a few times. The rearrangement joins TRBV20-1 to TRBJ1-1, with a weak D call TRBD1 (6 bases). The CDR3 runs 13 residues. Trimming shortened V by 3 bases and J by 2 bases, and 10 bases separated the two germline ends. Germline V lookup: CDR1 DFQATT, CDR2 SNEGSKA (reference sequence). The CDR3 coding sequence is TGCAGTGCTAGTCTGGGGGCAAACACTGAAGCTTTCTTT. It translates to CSASLGANTEAFF.

The rearrangement uses TRBV30 and TRBJ1-2; weak D call: TRBD1 (6 bases). This CDR3 comprises 13 residues. The germline V gene has CDR1 GTSNPN and CDR2 SVGIG (reference sequence). Trimming removed 3 bases from V and 4 bases from J, with 12 bases in between. The CDR3 is CAWSAGEGYGYTF. In nucleotides, the CDR3 is TGTGCCTGGAGCGCAGGGGAAGGCTATGGCTACACCTTC. Looking up the rest from reference TRBV30 and TRBJ1-2 gives the full variable domain: SQTIHQWPATLVQPVGSPLSLECTVEGTSNPNLYWYRQAAGRGLQLLFYSVGIGQISSEVPQNLSASRPQDRQFILSSKKLLLSDSGFYLCAWSAGEGYGYTFGSGTRLTVV.

The sample holds a few counts of this clonotype. The CDR3 nucleotides read TGTGCCAGCACCCTGACAGGGTCCCGGACAGATACGCAGTATTTT. Amino acid sequence: CASTLTGSRTDTQYF. The V gene is TRBV12-3 or TRBV12-4, the J gene TRBJ2-3, with 7 bases aligning to TRBD1. This CDR3 region has 15 residues. V was clipped by 7 bases and J by 3 bases; unmatched bases: 10.

This clonotype was seen only a few times. The gene calls are TRBV7-8 and TRBJ1-6, with 7 bases lining up with TRBD1. Germline V gene lookup returns CDR1 SGHVS and CDR2 FQNEAQ. The CDR3 extends over 15 amino acids. The trim removed 3 bases at V and 5 bases at J, leaving 4 bases unmatched. CDR3 nucleotides: TGTGCCAGCAGCTTGGGGACAGTCGATAATTCACCCCTCCACTTT. Residues: CASSLGTVDNSPLHF.

V and J are TRBV10-1 and TRBJ1-2, with a tentative D call TRBD1 (5 bases). The ends were cut back, 3 bases at V and 8 bases at J, with 13 bases in the middle. The CDR3 consists of 13 residues. CDR1 and CDR2 (germline): WNHNN, SYGVQD (reference sequence). Written as DNA, the CDR3 is TGCGCCAGCAGTGAACGGGGCGCCGGGGGCTACACCTTC. This sequence encodes CASSERGAGGYTF.

This sequence joins TRBV6-5 and TRBJ2-5; 8 nucleotides match TRBD1. Germline V gives CDR1 MNHEY, CDR2 SVGAGI. Trimming removed 4 bases from V and 1 base from J; junction bases left unmatched: 5. The CDR3 loop spans 15 amino acids. CDR3 sequence (DNA): TGTGCCAGCAGTTTAAGACAGGGGACCCAAGAGACCCAGTACTTC. This encodes CASSLRQGTQETQYF.

The gene calls are TRBV6-2 or TRBV6-3 and TRBJ1-2; D gene ambiguous. V dropped 6 bases and J dropped 0 bases, with 14 bases sitting between them. CDR3 size: 15 residues. Germline CDR1 and CDR2: MNHEY and SVGEGT. The CDR3 DNA sequence: TGTGCCAGCAGCTATTCGAACCCTACTAACTATGGCTACACCTTC. This gives the protein CASSYSNPTNYGYTF.

This clonotype is a singleton in its sample. The J gene is TRBJ2-1, the V gene TRBV24-1; D unclear. Per the germline V gene, CDR1 is KGHDR and CDR2 is SFDVKD. Trimming took off 2 bases at V and 0 bases at J, with 10 bases between the two ends. The CDR3 contains 16 residues. The DNA of the CDR3 is TGTGCCACCAGTGATTCCGGCAGTAGCTCCTACAATGAGCAGTTCTTC. As protein: CATSDSGSSSYNEQFF.